The sequence of this TCR beta chain was determined in a study of T cell responses to AZD1222 COVID-19 vaccine. Looking at the study overall: Second doses that came at about 4 or about 12 weeks were put together. Whole-study results and caveats: Distributed over spike, vaccine-associated CD4 TCRs predominated at 160-218 and 743-854. Reportedly, close to half of spike-specific TCRs are directed against unmutated variant regions. The donors showed a predominance of white British ancestry and of females, with possible underestimation of clonal diversity.

Germline-derived CDR1 and CDR2 are MDHEN and SYDVKM. This CDR3 contains 15 residues. The V gene lost 2 bases and the J gene lost 2 bases, with 13 bases spanning the gap. Worth noting for this clone: The target antigen is unknown.

Data came from immunoSEQ multiplex PCR; TCRdb stores just in-frame clones and leaves some out. Of about 150,000 clones listed, approximately 85% were seen once; the top ten hold less than 9.5%. Sample: peripheral blood, taken on day 0 of AZD1222 vaccination. The source is an adult in good health. This chain uses TRBV28 with TRBJ2-7; a possible D gene is TRBD1 (5 bases). In DNA, the CDR3 is TGTGCCAGCAGTTTAGCAACAGGAACCCCCTACGAGCAGTACTTC. Encoded protein: CASSLATGTPYEQYF.